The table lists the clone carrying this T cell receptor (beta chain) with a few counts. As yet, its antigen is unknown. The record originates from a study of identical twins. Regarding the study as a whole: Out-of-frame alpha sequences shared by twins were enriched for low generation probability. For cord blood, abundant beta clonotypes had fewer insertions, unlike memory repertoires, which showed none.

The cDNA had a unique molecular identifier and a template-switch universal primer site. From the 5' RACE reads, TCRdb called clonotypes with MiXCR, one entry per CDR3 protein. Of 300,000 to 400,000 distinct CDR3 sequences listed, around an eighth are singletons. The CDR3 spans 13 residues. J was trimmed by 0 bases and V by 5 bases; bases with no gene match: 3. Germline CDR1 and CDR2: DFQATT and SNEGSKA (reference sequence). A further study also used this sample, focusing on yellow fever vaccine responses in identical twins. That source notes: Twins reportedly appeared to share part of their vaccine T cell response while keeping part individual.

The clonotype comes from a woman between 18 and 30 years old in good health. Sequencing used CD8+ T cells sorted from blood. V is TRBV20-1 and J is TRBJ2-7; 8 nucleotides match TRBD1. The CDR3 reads CSAWTGSSYEQYF. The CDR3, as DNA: TGCAGTGCTTGGACAGGGAGCTCCTACGAGCAGTACTTC.